A single sample gave rise to the 14 T cell receptor beta chains below, sequenced in a study of radiotherapy plus CTLA-4 blockade in lung cancer. Using immunoSEQ multiplex PCR, the repertoire was profiled, and TCRdb retains in-frame clones only, with some absent. The table shows tens of thousands of clones, with around four fifths occurring only once. This specimen was peripheral blood, taken from a patient treated with radiotherapy plus ipilimumab. These receptors all stem from a human donor with non-small cell lung cancer that progressed on radiotherapy plus ipilimumab.

J is TRBJ1-1 and V is TRBV6-5, with no clear D. In germline, CDR1 is MNHEY, CDR2 SVGAGI. This CDR3 has 14 amino acids. The V end lost 2 bases, the J end lost 8 bases, and 15 bases lay between the germline ends. The CDR3 DNA sequence: TGTGCCAGCAGTTACGACCGGAAAGTAGCCGAAGCTTTCTTT. Its translation: CASSYDRKVAEAFF.

The genes are TRBV6-5 and TRBJ2-7; a weak D match, TRBD1 (6 bases). The V end was cut by 5 bases, the J end by 3 bases, with 14 bases between. Germline assignment: CDR1 MNHEY and CDR2 SVGAGI. This CDR3 comprises 14 residues. In nucleotides, the CDR3 is TGTGCCAGCAGTCCCCAGACAGGCTACTACGAGCAGTACTTC. As protein: CASSPQTGYYEQYF.

DNA for the CDR3: TGCGCCAGCAGCTTGTCAGGGGGTCCCTACGAGCAGTACTTC. Its translation is CASSLSGGPYEQYF. This chain links TRBV5-1 with TRBJ2-7; 7 positions match TRBD1. The CDR3 is 14 residues long. The junction had 3 bases not matched to a gene; V was cut back by 1 base and J by 2 bases. Germline V gene lookup returns CDR1 SGHRS and CDR2 YFSETQ.

The chain uses TRBV5-1 and TRBJ1-1, with TRBD1 matching over 12 bases. After removal of 4 bases from V and 0 bases from J, the junction contained 7 bases not matched to a gene. Germline-derived CDR1 and CDR2 are SGHRS and YFSETQ. This CDR3 comprises 17 residues. CDR3 nucleotides: TGCGCCAGCAGCCAGCTCGGGACAGGGGGCCTGAACACTGAAGCTTTCTTT. It translates to CASSQLGTGGLNTEAFF.

J is TRBJ1-5 and V is TRBV19; the D is unclear. The V gene lost 1 base and the J gene lost 2 bases, with 12 bases spanning the gap. There are 16 residues in the CDR3. CDR1 is LNHDA, CDR2 SQIVND, per germline (reference sequence). For the CDR3, the DNA is TGTGCCAGTAGTATAGGTTCGGGATCGGGCAATCAGCCCCAGCATTTT. Protein sequence: CASSIGSGSGNQPQHF. The full variable domain, with the rest looked up from reference TRBV19 and TRBJ1-5, is DGGITQSPKYLFRKEGQNVTLSCEQNLNHDAMYWYRQDPGQGLRLIYYSQIVNDFQKGDIAEGYSVSREKKESFPLTVTSAQKNPTAFYLCASSIGSGSGNQPQHFGDGTRLSIL.

This chain joins TRBV5-1 and TRBJ1-1; D unresolved. The V gene's germline CDR1 is SGHRS and CDR2 YFSETQ. CDR3 length equals 16 residues. V was shortened by 4 bases and J by 5 bases, with 21 bases between the two germline ends. This CDR3 reads CASSPRGASGDTEAFF. The DNA for the CDR3 is TGCGCCAGCAGCCCCCGGGGAGCCTCCGGGGATACTGAAGCTTTCTTT.

The rearrangement uses TRBV4-2 and TRBJ2-7, with 10 bases aligning to TRBD1. This CDR3 has 15 residues. Germline CDR1 LGHNA, CDR2 YNFKEQ. V lost 1 base to trimming and J lost 4 bases; unmatched junction nucleotides: 4. The CDR3 loop is CASSQAGDRGYEQYF. The CDR3, as DNA: TGTGCCAGCAGCCAAGCAGGGGACAGGGGATACGAGCAGTACTTC.

This chain links TRBV7-2 with TRBJ1-5; no definite D call. Between the trimmed V and J ends, which lost 1 base and 12 bases, there was a span of 13 bases. CDR3 length: 13 residues. Germline V gene lookup returns CDR1 SGHTA and CDR2 FQGNSA. The CDR3 loop reads CASSLEVRVHQHF. For the CDR3, the DNA is TGTGCCAGCAGCTTAGAGGTGCGGGTCCACCAGCATTTT.

The gene calls are TRBV7-9 and TRBJ1-2, with 8 bases identical to TRBD1. Germline V CDR1 and CDR2: SEHNR, FQNEAQ (reference sequence). With 5 bases clipped from V and 7 bases from J, the junction kept 9 bases outside the gene matches. CDR3 length: 14 amino acids. CDR3 DNA sequence: TGTGCCAGCAGCCTTAACCAGGGGGCGGTTGGCTACACCTTC. Translating it yields CASSLNQGAVGYTF.

V is TRBV7-2 and J is TRBJ2-7; 9 bases are a match to TRBD1. The trim removed 5 bases at V and 2 bases at J, leaving 4 bases unmatched. CDR1 SGHTA and CDR2 FQGNSA come from the germline V gene. The CDR3 extends over 14 amino acids. The CDR3 loop reads CASSAGQGPYEQYF. The CDR3 DNA follows: TGTGCCAGCAGCGCGGGACAGGGACCCTACGAGCAGTACTTC.

This clone appeared a few times. The rearrangement links TRBV7-9 to TRBJ2-1, with 8 bases that match TRBD1. V shed 1 base, J shed 3 bases, and the junction held 2 bases outside the gene matches. This CDR3 has 15 residues. CDR1 SEHNR and CDR2 FQNEAQ come from the germline V gene (reference sequence). CDR3 protein: CASSLGQGYYNEQFF. Written as DNA, the CDR3 is TGTGCCAGCAGCTTAGGACAGGGGTACTACAATGAGCAGTTCTTC.

This clone was counted between two and nine times. The V call is TRBV28, the J call TRBJ2-6, with 8 bases aligning to TRBD1. The CDR3 runs to 16 residues. V lost 4 bases to trimming and J lost 4 bases; unmatched junction nucleotides: 6. CDR1 and CDR2 (germline): MDHEN, SYDVKM. The CDR3 nucleotides are TGTGCCAGCAGTTGGTCAGGGGGCGCGGGGGCCAACGTCCTGACTTTC. This sequence encodes CASSWSGGAGANVLTF.

The rearrangement uses TRBV27 and TRBJ1-1; D gene ambiguous. The CDR3 totals 14 residues. Trimming stripped 7 bases from V and 0 bases from J, with 12 bases between. Per the germline V gene, CDR1 is MNHEY and CDR2 is SMNVEV (reference sequence). The CDR3 is CASNTRNLNTEAFF. CDR3 sequence (DNA): TGTGCCAGCAACACCAGGAACTTGAACACTGAAGCTTTCTTT.

There are a few counts of this clone. This chain links TRBV10-3 with TRBJ1-2, with D unresolved. The CDR3 extends over 11 amino acids. Germline CDR1 reads ENHRY; CDR2 reads SYGVKD. The V end was cut by 3 bases, the J end by 2 bases, with 1 base between. The CDR3 region has the DNA TGTGCCATCAGTGAAAACTATGGCTACACCTTC. It encodes CAISENYGYTF.